The rows below give T cell receptor beta chains drawn from one sample of a study of T cell clones after liver transplantation. Clones were read by immunoSEQ multiplex PCR, and TCRdb kept only the in-frame ones, dropping some. The repertoire includes about 78,000 clones, 80% of them detected once, and over 0.45% sits in the top ten. The material sequenced was CD4+ T cells from blood, taken before liver transplant. All receptors come from a human donor who received a liver transplant. CDR3s include the opening cysteine and the closing phenylalanine or tryptophan. The order of the fields is D gene, V gene, clone size, J gene, CDR3 DNA, CDR3 protein. D genes are given only for firm matches. Part of the rows lack a size; the others show once, few, many or a class for expanded clones.

>-|TRBV6-6|-|TRBJ2-1
TGTGCCAGCAGACCCCACCTCAATGAGCAGTTCTTC
CASRPHLNEQFF
>TRBD2|TRBV6-1|-|TRBJ2-5
TGTGCCAGCACGGCACTAGCGGACCAAGAGACCCAGTACTTC
CASTALADQETQYF
>-|TRBV30|many|TRBJ2-7
TGTGCCTGGAGTGTAGCGGTCGAGCAGTACTTC
CAWSVAVEQYF
>-|TRBV11-1|-|TRBJ2-1
TGTGCCAGCAGCCCCCTCTGGGGCTCCTACAATGAGCAGTTCTTC
CASSPLWGSYNEQFF
>-|TRBV5-6|medium-sized|TRBJ2-1
TGTGCCAGCAGCCGTTCCCCATCCTATGAGCAGTTCTTC
CASSRSPSYEQFF
>-|TRBV15|-|TRBJ1-5
TGTGCCACCAGCAGAGATGAGCAGCCCCAGCATTTT
CATSRDEQPQHF
>TRBD2|TRBV7-2|-|TRBJ2-1
TGTGCCAGCAGCTCGGGGAGCGGGAGAGGGTTTGAGCAGTTCTTC
CASSSGSGRGFEQFF
>-|TRBV5-1|-|TRBJ2-1
TGCGCCAGCAGCTTGGAATTGGGGGTTTACAATGAGCAGTTCTTC
CASSLELGVYNEQFF
>TRBD1|TRBV5-1|-|TRBJ1-4
TGCGCCAGCAGCTTGTTCGGACAGGGGTCTGCCCCAACTAATGAAAAACTGTTTTTT
CASSLFGQGSAPTNEKLFF
>TRBD2|TRBV2|few|TRBJ2-3
TGTGCCAGCAGTACCCTTGGGGGAGGGAGCACAGATACGCAGTATTTT
CASSTLGGGSTDTQYF
>-|TRBV5-1|-|TRBJ2-1
TGCGCCAGCAGCTTGGTGCCAGGGGTTTTCAATGAGCAGTTCTTC
CASSLVPGVFNEQFF
>-|TRBV19|-|TRBJ2-2
TGTGCCAGTAGTATAGCCAAAGGGGTCGGGGAGCTGTTTTTT
CASSIAKGVGELFF
>TRBD1|TRBV7-8|-|TRBJ1-2
TGTGCCAGCAGCGTTACTTCCCCCACAGGGGGATATGGCTACACCTTC
CASSVTSPTGGYGYTF
>TRBD2|TRBV18|-|TRBJ2-2
TGTGCCAGCTCATCAGCACTAGCGGGAGTTTTAATCGGGGAGCTGTTTTTT
CASSSALAGVLIGELFF
>-|TRBV18|-|TRBJ2-1
TGTGCCAGCTCAGATAGTACTAGCCCGTACAATGAGCAGTTCTTC
CASSDSTSPYNEQFF
>TRBD1|TRBV9|-|TRBJ2-7
TGTGCCAGCAGCCCAAGGAGCGGCAGGGGGAACTACGAGCAGTACTTC
CASSPRSGRGNYEQYF
>-|TRBV15|once|TRBJ2-1
TGTGCCACCAGCAGAGGAGGCCTTGTCGGTGACAACAATGAGCAGTTCTTC
CATSRGGLVGDNNEQFF
>TRBD2|TRBV4-2|once|TRBJ2-1
TGTGCCAGCAGCCAAGAACTAGCGGGAGGGCCCGATGATGAGCAGTTCTTC
CASSQELAGGPDDEQFF
>TRBD1|TRBV7-9|-|TRBJ1-3
TGTGCCAGCAGCCTTAGAGGGGACAGGGGTTCGACTGGAAACACCATATATTTT
CASSLRGDRGSTGNTIYF
>-|TRBV18|-|TRBJ1-2
TGTGCCAGCTCACCAGGAGGTTCAGGCCGTTATGGCTACACCTTC
CASSPGGSGRYGYTF
>TRBD2|TRBV11-2|few|TRBJ2-3
TGTGCCAGCAGCTTAGTGTCTAGCGGGACAAGCACAGATACGCAGTATTTT
CASSLVSSGTSTDTQYF
>TRBD2|TRBV18|-|TRBJ2-2
TGTGCCAGCTCAGGGCCCAGGGTAGCGGGAGGCCCAAACACCGGGGAGCTGTTTTTT
CASSGPRVAGGPNTGELFF
>TRBD2|TRBV15|-|TRBJ2-3
TGTGCCACCAGCGGCCGGATAGCGGGATTAGATACGCAGTATTTT
CATSGRIAGLDTQYF
>-|TRBV20-1|-|TRBJ2-2
TGCAGTGCTTCCTCCCCGGGGGAGCTGTTTTTT
CSASSPGELFF
>TRBD2|TRBV6-4|-|TRBJ2-1
TGTGCCAGCAGTACTGGGACTAGCGGGATTTATGAGCAGTTCTTC
CASSTGTSGIYEQFF
>-|TRBV5-5|-|TRBJ2-4
TGTGCCAGCAGCTTGACAGTCTTAGCCAAAAACATTCAGTACTTC
CASSLTVLAKNIQYF
>-|TRBV27|-|TRBJ1-1
TGTGCCAGCAGCTCATACGCCGCTTGGACAGCGGTGGCGGACACTGAAGCTTTCTTT
CASSSYAAWTAVADTEAFF
>-|TRBV5-1|few|TRBJ2-3
TGCGCCAGCAGCTTGGCGAACGGGGCAAGCACAGATACGCAGTATTTT
CASSLANGASTDTQYF
>-|TRBV7-8|few|TRBJ2-1
TGTGCCAGCAGCCTCACCGCGGCCCTACTCTACAATGAGCAGTTCTTC
CASSLTAALLYNEQFF
>-|TRBV5-1|-|TRBJ2-3
TGCGCCAGCAGCTTGGCTATTTCCACAGATACGCAGTATTTT
CASSLAISTDTQYF
>TRBD1|TRBV6-4|-|TRBJ2-1
TGTGCCAGCAGCCCGACAGGGGGCCCGGCTAATGAGCAGTTCTTC
CASSPTGGPANEQFF
>-|TRBV28|-|TRBJ1-4
TGTGCCAGCAGTGGTCAGGGTGAAAAACTGTTTTTT
CASSGQGEKLFF
>-|TRBV10-3|-|TRBJ2-1
TGTGCCATCAGTGAGTCGAACGGAAATGAGCAGTTCTTC
CAISESNGNEQFF
>TRBD2|TRBV9|few|TRBJ2-3
TGTGCCAGCAGCGTAGGGATTAGTGGCGGGAGAACAGATACGCAGTATTTT
CASSVGISGGRTDTQYF
>-|TRBV5-1|once|TRBJ2-6
TGCGCCAGCAGCTTGGACGGGTTCTCTGGGGCCAACGTCCTGACTTTC
CASSLDGFSGANVLTF